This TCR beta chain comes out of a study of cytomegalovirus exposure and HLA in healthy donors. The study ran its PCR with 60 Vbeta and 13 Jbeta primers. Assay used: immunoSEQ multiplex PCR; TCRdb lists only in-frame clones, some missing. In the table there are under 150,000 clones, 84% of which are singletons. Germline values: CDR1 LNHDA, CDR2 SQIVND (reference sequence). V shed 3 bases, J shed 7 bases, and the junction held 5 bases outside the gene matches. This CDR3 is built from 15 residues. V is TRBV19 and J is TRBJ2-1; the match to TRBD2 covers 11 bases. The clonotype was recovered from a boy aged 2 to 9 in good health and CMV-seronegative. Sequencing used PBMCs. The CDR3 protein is CASSIDRLAGNEQFF. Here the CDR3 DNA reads TGTGCCAGTAGTATCGATCGACTAGCGGGAAATGAGCAGTTCTTC.